The 15 T cell receptor beta chains given below trace back to one sample, sequenced in a study of cytotoxic CD8 clonotypes in ibrutinib-treated CLL. Using immunoSEQ multiplex PCR, the repertoire was profiled, and TCRdb retains in-frame clones only, with some absent. This table has about 300,000 clones, 60% to 80% appearing once. Sample: PBMCs, taken at disease progression, from a patient treated with ibrutinib. Receptor source: a human donor with chronic lymphocytic leukemia.

This chain's CDR3 is CASSENRGWHSNQPQHF. The DNA for the CDR3 is TGTGCCAGCAGTGAAAACAGAGGTTGGCATAGCAATCAGCCCCAGCATTTT. This chain links TRBV6-1 with TRBJ1-5; no clear D gene. Trimming shortened V by 2 bases and J by 0 bases, and 14 bases separated the two germline ends. The CDR3 is made up of 17 amino acids. CDR1 MNHNS and CDR2 SASEGT come from the germline V gene.

J is TRBJ1-2 and V is TRBV2; a weak D match, TRBD1 (5 bases). The ends were cut back, 3 bases at V and 4 bases at J, with 18 bases in the middle. In germline, CDR1 is SNHLY, CDR2 FYNNEI. The CDR3 runs to 16 residues. DNA of the CDR3: TGTGCCAGCAGTGACCCTAACCTGGGCAGGGCCTATGGCTACACCTTC. This gives the protein CASSDPNLGRAYGYTF. Looking up the rest from reference TRBV2 and TRBJ1-2 gives the full variable domain: EPEVTQTPSHQVTQMGQEVILRCVPISNHLYFYWYRQILGQKVEFLVSFYNNEISEKSEIFDDQFSVERPDGSNFTLKIRSTKLEDSAMYFCASSDPNLGRAYGYTFGSGTRLTVV.

The rearrangement links TRBV6-1 to TRBJ1-1, with TRBD1 matching 7 bases. The V gene's germline CDR1 is MNHNS and CDR2 SASEGT. The CDR3 extends over 15 amino acids. With 5 bases clipped from V and 1 base from J, the junction kept 7 bases outside the gene matches. This CDR3 reads CASSIWDRTNTEAFF. DNA for the CDR3: TGTGCCAGCAGTATATGGGACAGAACGAACACTGAAGCTTTCTTT.

In this sample, this clone turned up a few times. V is TRBV19 and J is TRBJ2-6, with 7 positions matching TRBD2. The CDR3 sequence is 15 residues long. The junction had 4 bases not matched to a gene; V was cut back by 6 bases and J by 2 bases. The germline V gene has CDR1 LNHDA and CDR2 SQIVND (reference sequence). CDR3: CASSWRGTGANVLTF. CDR3 in DNA: TGTGCCAGTAGCTGGCGGGGGACTGGGGCCAACGTCCTGACTTTC.

The chain uses TRBV15 and TRBJ2-7; 9 bases are shared with TRBD2. J lost 5 bases, V lost 0 bases, and 2 bases had no gene match. Germline V gives CDR1 LNHNV, CDR2 YYDKDF (reference sequence). The CDR3 totals 14 residues. CDR3 in DNA: TGTGCCACCAGCAGAGAGGTAGCGGGGGACGAGCAGTACTTC. It is translated as CATSREVAGDEQYF. Together with reference TRBV15 and TRBJ2-7, the CDR3 gives the full variable domain: DAMVIQNPRYQVTQFGKPVTLSCSQTLNHNVMYWYQQKSSQAPKLLFHYYDKDFNNEADTPDNFQSRRPNTSFCFLDIRSPGLGDTAMYLCATSREVAGDEQYFGPGTRLTVT.

The rearrangement joins TRBV2 to TRBJ1-6; 7 bases align to TRBD1. This CDR3 has 14 residues. The V gene's germline CDR1 is SNHLY and CDR2 FYNNEI. J gave up 6 bases and V 7 bases, and 6 bases lay outside the gene matches. CDR3 protein: CASIARDSNSPLHF. The CDR3 DNA sequence: TGTGCCAGCATCGCGCGGGACAGTAATTCACCCCTCCACTTT.

This CDR3 is CASGDERDPGELFF. The DNA of the CDR3 is TGCGCCAGCGGGGACGAGAGGGATCCCGGGGAGCTGTTTTTT. This chain joins TRBV5-1 and TRBJ2-2; D possibly uses TRBD1 or TRBD2 (5 bases each). Germline values: CDR1 SGHRS, CDR2 YFSETQ. V lost 7 bases and J lost 6, with 16 bases in between. The CDR3 is 14 residues long.

The chain couples TRBV9 to TRBJ2-3, with 7 bases aligning to TRBD2. Germline-derived CDR1 and CDR2 are SGDLS and YYNGEE. The V and J ends lost 0 bases and 1 base, in that order; junction bases with no gene match: 8. The CDR3 sequence is 17 residues long. The CDR3 nucleotides are TGTGCCAGCAGCGTAGAGAGGTGGAGCGGGGGCACAGATACGCAGTATTTT. Protein: CASSVERWSGGTDTQYF.

This chain uses TRBV19 with TRBJ2-4; D unclear. There are 14 residues in the CDR3. Germline-derived CDR1 and CDR2 are LNHDA and SQIVND (reference sequence). V was trimmed by 6 bases and J by 0 bases, leaving 9 bases between them. The DNA for the CDR3 is TGTGCCAGTAGCCCGGGTCGAGCCAAAAACATTCAGTACTTC. Translation: CASSPGRAKNIQYF.

The V gene is TRBV6-5, the J gene TRBJ1-2; weak D call: TRBD1 (5 bases). Germline CDR1 is MNHEY and CDR2 is SVGAGI. Trimming removed 6 bases at V and 3 bases at J, with 11 bases between. The CDR3 runs 13 residues. The CDR3 is CASRTGTHYGYTF. CDR3 nucleotide sequence: TGTGCCAGCAGGACCGGGACTCACTATGGCTACACCTTC.

This sequence joins TRBV19 and TRBJ2-1, with 8 positions matching TRBD1. V was pared by 7 bases and J by 6 bases, with 11 bases of the junction left unmatched. The germline V gene has CDR1 LNHDA and CDR2 SQIVND (reference sequence). CDR3 length equals 15 residues. CDR3: CASTNGARGRNEQFF. For the CDR3, the DNA is TGTGCCAGTACCAATGGGGCCAGGGGGCGCAATGAGCAGTTCTTC.

The rearrangement links TRBV29-1 to TRBJ1-4; TRBD1 matches 7 bases. CDR1 is SQVTM and CDR2 is ANQGSEA in the germline V gene. J lost 3 bases, V lost 4 bases, and 8 bases had no gene match. The CDR3 spans 15 residues. The CDR3 nucleotides read TGCAGCGTTGGAGGGGGCGCGATCTCTAATGAAAAACTGTTTTTT. Protein product: CSVGGGAISNEKLFF.

This rearrangement joins TRBV6-5 to TRBJ2-1; 10 nucleotides align to TRBD2. CDR1 MNHEY and CDR2 SVGAGI come from the germline V gene. This CDR3 comprises 15 residues. V was pared by 3 bases and J by 12 bases, with 11 bases of the junction left unmatched. CDR3 nucleotides: TGTGCCAGCAGTTATCTTAGCGGGGGGCCCGGAGGGCAGTTCTTC. Encoded protein: CASSYLSGGPGGQFF.

The chain uses TRBV14 and TRBJ2-7; D is unclear. CDR3 length: 13 residues. Germline V gene data show CDR1 as SGHDN and CDR2 as FVKESK. Trimming pared 5 bases from V and 3 bases from J, leaving 11 bases between. CDR3 nucleotides: TGTGCCAGCAGCGTTCGTGGTAGCTACGAGCAGTACTTC. This gives the protein CASSVRGSYEQYF.

The chain couples TRBV7-3 to TRBJ2-4, with D tentatively TRBD1 or TRBD2 (5 bases each). The CDR3 covers 20 residues. Between the trimmed V and J ends, which lost 5 bases and 1 base, there was a span of 27 bases. Germline CDR1 reads SGHTA; CDR2 reads FQGTGA. The CDR3 nucleotides are TGTGCCAGCAGCCTCCCTAAACTCGGGGACGAGTCCTTGGCCAAAAACATTCAGTACTTC. Translating it yields CASSLPKLGDESLAKNIQYF.